A single sample gave rise to the 7 T cell receptor beta chains below, sequenced in a study of blood T cell repertoires in COVID-19 (dated by TCRdb to the early 2020s). Library construction relied on the immunoSEQ multiplex PCR assay. The table was pulled from immuneACCESS by TCRdb, which kept in-frame rearrangements only. Such tables lose some clones; where checked, under half of the loss comes from unresolved V genes, and the rest has no known cause. The sample table lists over 100,000 clones, 85% to 90% of them with a count of one. The biggest ten clones account for about 4.1% of the sample. The sequenced sample consisted of peripheral blood. These receptors were obtained from a man aged 55-75 years with COVID-19, enrolled during active disease.

This clone was observed a single time. V gene TRBV9 combines with J gene TRBJ1-5; D remains unclear. V was pared by 4 bases and J by 4 bases, with 15 bases between. From germline, CDR1 is SGDLS and CDR2 YYNGEE. The CDR3 is 15 residues long. DNA for the CDR3: TGTGCCAGCAGCAAGGAGCCCCGGGGAAATCAGCCCCAGCATTTT. Translated, it gives CASSKEPRGNQPQHF.

This clone has only one observation. V usage is TRBV18 and J usage is TRBJ1-5, with D perhaps matching TRBD1 (5 bases). This CDR3 has 16 residues. CDR1 is KGHSH and CDR2 is LQKENI in the germline V gene. V lost 1 base and J 2 bases, leaving 12 bases between the germline ends. CDR3 in DNA: TGTGCCAGCTCACCACGCGGGGCTCGCGGCAATCAGCCCCAGCATTTT. Protein: CASSPRGARGNQPQHF.

As concerns this clone: The sample contains more than one DNA sequence encoding this CDR3. This rearrangement joins TRBV7-9 to TRBJ1-2; D unresolved. Trimming left V 5 bases short and J 5 bases short, with 9 bases between. Per the germline V gene, CDR1 is SEHNR and CDR2 is FQNEAQ (reference sequence). The CDR3 has 12 residues. In nucleotides, the CDR3 is TGTGCCAGCAGCCTTGGAGCGTATGGCTACACCTTC. This sequence encodes CASSLGAYGYTF.

The V call is TRBV12-3 or TRBV12-4, the J call TRBJ2-5; D gene ambiguous. V shed 1 base and J shed 2 bases, with 5 bases lying between them. The CDR3 extends over 13 amino acids. This chain's CDR3 is CASSLVPQETQYF. CDR3 nucleotide sequence: TGTGCCAGCAGTTTAGTTCCGCAAGAGACCCAGTACTTC.

V usage is TRBV7-2 and J usage is TRBJ1-1; D gene ambiguous. CDR3 size: 17 residues. Germline CDR1 SGHTA, CDR2 FQGNSA. The V gene lost 0 bases and the J gene lost 2 bases, with 16 bases spanning the gap. CDR3 sequence: CASSLAAGASRNTEAFF. In DNA form, the CDR3 reads TGTGCCAGCAGCTTAGCGGCAGGCGCAAGTAGAAACACTGAAGCTTTCTTT. The full variable domain, completed using reference TRBV7-2 and TRBJ1-1, is GAGVSQSPSNKVTEKGKDVELRCDPISGHTALYWYRQSLGQGLEFLIYFQGNSAPDKSGLPSDRFSAERTGGSVSTLTIQRTQQEDSAVYLCASSLAAGASRNTEAFFGQGTRLTVV.

This rearrangement joins TRBV19 to TRBJ1-4, with 8 nucleotides matching TRBD1. V was pared by 5 bases and J by 8 bases, with 7 bases of the junction left unmatched. The V gene's germline CDR1 is LNHDA and CDR2 SQIVND (reference sequence). The CDR3 totals 14 residues. CDR3 nucleotide sequence: TGTGCCAGTAGTGACAGGGGAGGTGGAGAAAAACTGTTTTTT. Translated: CASSDRGGGEKLFF. Full variable domain (missing parts from reference TRBV19 and TRBJ1-4): DGGITQSPKYLFRKEGQNVTLSCEQNLNHDAMYWYRQDPGQGLRLIYYSQIVNDFQKGDIAEGYSVSREKKESFPLTVTSAQKNPTAFYLCASSDRGGGEKLFFGSGTQLSVL.

The chain uses TRBV6-6 and TRBJ2-7, with 9 bases identical to TRBD1. The CDR3 covers 14 residues. The germline gives CDR1 MNHNY, CDR2 SVGAGI (reference sequence). J lost 3 bases, V lost 6 bases, and 6 bases had no gene match. In DNA, the CDR3 is TGTGCCAGCAGGGGGACAGGGAGTTTCTACGAGCAGTACTTC. Translation gives CASRGTGSFYEQYF.